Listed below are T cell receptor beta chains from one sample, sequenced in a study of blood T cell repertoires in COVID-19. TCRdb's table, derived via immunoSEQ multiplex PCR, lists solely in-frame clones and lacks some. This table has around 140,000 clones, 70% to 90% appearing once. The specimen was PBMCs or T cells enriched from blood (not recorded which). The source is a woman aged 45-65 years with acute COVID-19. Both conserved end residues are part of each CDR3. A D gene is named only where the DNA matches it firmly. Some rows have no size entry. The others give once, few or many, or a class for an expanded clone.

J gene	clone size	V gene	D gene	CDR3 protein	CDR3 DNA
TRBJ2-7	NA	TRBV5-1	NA	CASSEGETGYYEQYF	TGCGCCAGCAGCGAAGGCGAGACAGGTTACTACGAGCAGTACTTC
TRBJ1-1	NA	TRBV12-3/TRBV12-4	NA	CASTGRGTEAFF	TGTGCCAGCACGGGGCGGGGGACTGAAGCTTTCTTT
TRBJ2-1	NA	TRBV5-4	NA	CASSWGLDSYNEQFF	TGTGCCAGCAGCTGGGGACTTGACTCCTACAATGAGCAGTTCTTC
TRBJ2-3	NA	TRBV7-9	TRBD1	CASSFGTGIADTQYF	TGTGCCAGCAGCTTCGGGACAGGGATTGCAGATACGCAGTATTTT
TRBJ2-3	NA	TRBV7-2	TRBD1	CASIPGDRADTQYF	TGTGCCAGCATCCCGGGGGACAGGGCCGATACGCAGTATTTT
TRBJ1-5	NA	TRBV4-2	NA	CASSPRRGNQPQHF	TGTGCCAGCAGCCCCAGACGCGGTAATCAGCCCCAGCATTTT
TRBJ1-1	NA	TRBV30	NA	CAWSKGGTVEAFF	TGTGCCTGGAGTAAAGGGGGAACAGTAGAAGCTTTCTTT
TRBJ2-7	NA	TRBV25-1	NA	CASSGRGSYEQYF	TGTGCCAGCAGTGGACGGGGATCTTACGAGCAGTACTTC
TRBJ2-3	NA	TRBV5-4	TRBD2	CASSFSGLAGADTQYF	TGTGCCAGCAGCTTTTCCGGACTAGCGGGAGCAGATACGCAGTATTTT
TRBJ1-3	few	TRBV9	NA	CASSVGQVSGNTIYF	TGTGCCAGCAGCGTAGGGCAGGTCTCTGGAAACACCATATATTTT